These 2 T cell receptor beta chains share one sample of origin, sequenced in a study of blood T cell repertoires in COVID-19. Only in-frame clones appear in the TCRdb table, and some are missing; sequencing was by immunoSEQ multiplex PCR. Here the sample spans roughly 200,000 clones, 75% to 90% being singletons. The specimen sequenced was PBMCs or T cells enriched from blood (not recorded which). These receptors were obtained from a man aged 35-49 years who had recovered from COVID-19.

The chain employs TRBV9 and TRBJ1-1; D not certain. This CDR3 is built from 12 residues. Per germline, CDR1 SGDLS and CDR2 YYNGEE. Trimming pared 2 bases from V and 4 bases from J, leaving 6 bases between. Here the CDR3 DNA reads TGTGCCAGCAGCGTGGGAGGCACTGAAGCTTTCTTT. Translation: CASSVGGTEAFF. Supplemented by reference TRBV9 and TRBJ1-1, the full variable domain reads DSGVTQTPKHLITATGQRVTLRCSPRSGDLSVYWYQQSLDQGLQFLIQYYNGEERAKGNILERFSAQQFPDLHSELNLSSLELGDSALYFCASSVGGTEAFFGQGTRLTVV.

The rearrangement uses TRBV28 and TRBJ1-2; 9 positions agree with TRBD1. Germline V gene lookup returns CDR1 MDHEN and CDR2 SYDVKM. The CDR3 totals 13 residues. V lost 4 bases, J lost 7 bases, and 4 bases stayed unmatched. The CDR3 coding sequence is TGTGCCAGCAGTTCCCCGGACAGGGGTGGCTACACCTTC. This encodes CASSSPDRGGYTF.